This entry lists 22 T cell receptor beta chains sequenced from one sample in a study of T-cell reconstitution after alpha-beta-depleted transplantation in children. During its preparation, the TCRbeta library received unique molecular identifiers. In TCRdb, the PCR reads were re-called with MiXCR into one record per CDR3 protein. The table has around 700,000 distinct CDR3 sequences, around 14% seen once. The sample in question was PBMCs, obtained before TCRalphabeta/CD19-depleted stem cell transplant. The receptors were sampled from a girl aged 2-15 years with congenital amegakaryocytic thrombocytopenia, due to receive a stem cell transplant.

This clonotype showed up many times. This chain joins TRBV15 and TRBJ1-4; D not certain. Germline assignment: CDR1 LNHNV and CDR2 YYDKDF (reference sequence). The CDR3 is 14 amino acids. The ends were cut back, 2 bases at V and 7 bases at J, with 11 bases in the middle. CDR3 region: CATSRYQESEKLFF. The CDR3 nucleotides are TGTGCCACCAGCAGATACCAGGAAAGTGAAAAACTGTTTTTT.

This clonotype came up many times. The chain combines TRBV6-5 with TRBJ2-5; perhaps TRBD2 as D (5 bases). The CDR3 sequence is 14 residues long. Germline assignment: CDR1 MNHEY and CDR2 SVGAGI. V dropped 2 bases and J dropped 2 bases, with 9 bases sitting between them. In DNA, the CDR3 is TGTGCCAGCAGTTACGGAGCGGTTCAAGAGACCCAGTACTTC. Its translation: CASSYGAVQETQYF.

The chain recombines TRBV6-1 with TRBJ2-3; a possible D gene is TRBD2 (5 bases). CDR1 and CDR2 from the germline V gene are MNHNS and SASEGT. Deletions cut 6 bases from V and 2 bases from J, with 18 bases between. CDR3 length: 16 residues. Here the CDR3 reads CASRLPQRMFTDTQYF. CDR3 in DNA: TGTGCCAGCAGGCTACCCCAGCGGATGTTCACAGATACGCAGTATTTT.

J is TRBJ1-2 and V is TRBV2; D gene unclear. Trimming pared 7 bases from V and 4 bases from J, leaving 19 bases between. The length of the CDR3 is 15 residues. Germline CDR1 and CDR2: SNHLY and FYNNEI. CDR3 bases: TGTGCCAGCAAGGAGTGGGCGGCACGTGTCTATGGCTACACCTTC. It is translated as CASKEWAARVYGYTF.

The genes are TRBV11-2 and TRBJ2-3; D is tentatively TRBD1 or TRBD2 (6 bases each). This CDR3 region has 15 residues. The germline V gene encodes CDR1 SGHAT and CDR2 FQNNGV. Trimming took 5 bases from V and 4 from J, leaving 16 bases between them. The DNA of the CDR3 is TGTGCCAGCAGCCCGGGGGCCAAGGGCCCAGATACGCAGTATTTT. It yields the protein CASSPGAKGPDTQYF.

The sample holds many counts of this clonotype. The chain is built from TRBV7-9 and TRBJ2-1, with D tentatively TRBD2 (5 bases). V dropped 5 bases and J dropped 7 bases, with 18 bases sitting between them. The germline CDR1 and CDR2 sequences are SEHNR and FQNEAQ (reference sequence). The CDR3 is made up of 15 amino acids. CDR3 region: CASSPGGLGRNEQFF. The CDR3 coding sequence is TGTGCCAGCAGCCCAGGAGGTTTAGGGCGGAATGAGCAGTTCTTC.

This clonotype was counted at least ten times. The chain employs TRBV2 and TRBJ2-2; TRBD1 matches at 8 bases. Trimming at V came to 8 bases and at J to 6 bases, leaving 2 bases not matched to a gene. The CDR3 extends over 12 amino acids. The germline CDR1 and CDR2 sequences are SNHLY and FYNNEI. The CDR3: CASRQGPGELFF. The CDR3 DNA reads as TGTGCCAGCCGACAGGGGCCCGGGGAGCTGTTTTTT. Filled out from reference TRBV2 and TRBJ2-2, the complete variable domain reads EPEVTQTPSHQVTQMGQEVILRCVPISNHLYFYWYRQILGQKVEFLVSFYNNEISEKSEIFDDQFSVERPDGSNFTLKIRSTKLEDSAMYFCASRQGPGELFFGEGSRLTVL.

The sample holds many counts of this clonotype. The chain uses TRBV27 and TRBJ1-2; perhaps TRBD1 as D (5 bases). V lost 10 bases to trimming and J lost 5 bases, with 14 bases between them. Germline lookup yields CDR1 MNHEY and CDR2 SMNVEV (reference sequence). The CDR3 extends over 12 amino acids. The chain's CDR3 is CATGGPIYGYTF. The CDR3 coding sequence is TGTGCCACCGGGGGACCGATATATGGCTACACCTTC.

This clonotype was observed a handful of times. The chain combines TRBV5-1 with TRBJ2-3; D is perhaps TRBD1 or TRBD2 (6 bases each). V lost 7 bases to trimming and J lost 2 bases, with 17 bases between them. This CDR3 spans 15 amino acids. Germline V gene data show CDR1 as SGHRS and CDR2 as YFSETQ. The chain's CDR3 is CASHTAGQPTDTQYF. The DNA of the CDR3 is TGCGCCAGCCATACTGCGGGACAACCCACAGATACGCAGTATTTT.

This clonotype was seen only a few times. The chain links TRBV5-1 to TRBJ2-1; TRBD2 aligns across 15 bases. The trim removed 7 bases at V and 8 bases at J, leaving 7 bases unmatched. This CDR3 contains 15 residues. Germline-derived CDR1 and CDR2 are SGHRS and YFSETQ. The CDR3 sequence is CASAGLAGGLDEQFF. As DNA, the CDR3 is TGCGCCAGCGCTGGACTAGCGGGAGGGTTGGATGAGCAGTTCTTC.

This clonotype was picked up many times. The rearrangement links TRBV6-1 to TRBJ1-5; possibly TRBD1 for D (5 bases). Germline V gene sequence: CDR1 MNHNS, CDR2 SASEGT. V shed 2 bases and J shed 5 bases, with 13 bases lying between them. The CDR3 runs to 15 residues. DNA for the CDR3: TGTGCCAGCAGTGAATTGGGGGTTGGGGATCAGCCCCAGCATTTT. It yields the protein CASSELGVGDQPQHF.

This clonotype was recorded at least ten times. CDR3 DNA: TGTGCCAGCAGCTTCCGCAGGGACACTGAAGCTTTCTTT. Translation gives CASSFRRDTEAFF. The gene calls are TRBV7-9 and TRBJ1-1, with D possibly matching TRBD1 (5 bases). The ends were cut back, 3 bases at V and 3 bases at J, with 8 bases in the middle. Germline CDR1 reads SEHNR; CDR2 reads FQNEAQ (reference sequence). The CDR3 totals 13 residues.

This clonotype was detected ten times or more. The chain combines TRBV27 with TRBJ1-2; D is uncertain. The CDR3 spans 14 residues. V dropped 5 bases and J dropped 7 bases, with 17 bases sitting between them. CDR1 is MNHEY, CDR2 SMNVEV, per germline (reference sequence). DNA of the CDR3: TGTGCCAGCAGTCCCATCTCCTTAGGTCGTGGCTACACCTTC. It yields the protein CASSPISLGRGYTF.

This clonotype was counted a few times. The CDR3 bases are TGCAGTGCTCGGACTCACAATGAGCAGTTCTTC. Protein sequence: CSARTHNEQFF. V gene TRBV20-1 combines with J gene TRBJ2-1, with D maybe TRBD2 (5 bases). CDR1 DFQATT and CDR2 SNEGSKA come from the germline V gene (reference sequence). This CDR3 comprises 11 residues. V lost 5 bases and J 5 bases, leaving 7 bases between the germline ends.

The J gene is TRBJ1-1, the V gene TRBV7-2, with 7 bases fitting TRBD1. Trimming removed 1 base from V and 3 bases from J; junction bases left unmatched: 5. The CDR3 length is 15 residues. From germline, CDR1 is SGHTA and CDR2 FQGNSA. This chain's CDR3 is CASSLGGTVDTEAFF. The CDR3 DNA reads TGTGCCAGCAGCTTAGGGGGGACAGTAGACACTGAAGCTTTCTTT. The full variable domain, completed using reference TRBV7-2 and TRBJ1-1, is GAGVSQSPSNKVTEKGKDVELRCDPISGHTALYWYRQSLGQGLEFLIYFQGNSAPDKSGLPSDRFSAERTGGSVSTLTIQRTQQEDSAVYLCASSLGGTVDTEAFFGQGTRLTVV.

This clonotype was seen repeatedly, ten times or more. This sequence joins TRBV20-1 and TRBJ2-5; TRBD2 is a possible D gene (5 bases). The germline gives CDR1 DFQATT, CDR2 SNEGSKA (reference sequence). The CDR3 extends over 13 amino acids. Trimming took 3 bases from V and 9 from J, leaving 17 bases between them. In DNA form, the CDR3 reads TGCAGTGCTAGCGTAGCCCTGTCCGGGGCCCAGTACTTC. It codes for CSASVALSGAQYF.

As regards this clonotype: This may stem from a read error, because a much larger clone lies one nucleotide away. The V and J genes are TRBV10-2 and TRBJ2-1; 10 bases agree with TRBD2. The germline gives CDR1 WSHSY, CDR2 SAAADI. The CDR3 is 19 residues long. CDR3 sequence (DNA): TGCCCCAGCAGTGGGGCTCGGCTAGCGGGGGCTAGCTCCTACAATGAGCAGTTCTTC. It codes for CPSSGARLAGASSYNEQFF.

This clonotype was recorded a few times. J is TRBJ2-1 and V is TRBV20-1; D uncertain. The V and J ends lost 3 bases and 13 bases respectively, with 16 bases between them. The CDR3 runs 12 residues. CDR1 DFQATT and CDR2 SNEGSKA come from the germline V gene (reference sequence). CDR3 nucleotides: TGCAGTGCTAGCCCACCCAGCGAGACACAGTTCTTC. Its protein is CSASPPSETQFF.

This clonotype was recorded at least ten times. The chain employs TRBV20-1 and TRBJ1-4; 9 bases are a match to TRBD1. The germline gives CDR1 DFQATT, CDR2 SNEGSKA (reference sequence). The ends lost 6 bases at V and 7 bases at J; junction bases unmatched: 6. This CDR3 is 13 amino acids long. The CDR3 DNA reads as TGCAGTGCCGGAAGGGACAGGGCTGAAAAACTGTTTTTT. This translates into CSAGRDRAEKLFF.

The rearrangement uses TRBV7-8 and TRBJ2-5, with D uncertain. Germline lookup yields CDR1 SGHVS and CDR2 FQNEAQ. V shed 1 base and J shed 5 bases, with 11 bases lying between them. The CDR3 contains 14 residues. DNA of the CDR3: TGTGCCAGCAGCTTAGTACTCGAGGAGGAGACCCAGTACTTC. It codes for CASSLVLEEETQYF.

The chain employs TRBV14 and TRBJ2-3, with 7 bases aligning to TRBD2. The CDR3 loop spans 14 amino acids. The V gene's germline CDR1 is SGHDN and CDR2 FVKESK. Trimming at V came to 5 bases and at J to 2 bases, leaving 4 bases not matched to a gene. CDR3 amino acids: CASSGDYTTDTQYF. As DNA, the CDR3 is TGTGCCAGCAGCGGGGACTACACCACAGATACGCAGTATTTT.

This clonotype has at least ten counts. The chain uses TRBV20-1 and TRBJ2-1; tentative D call: TRBD1 (7 bases). The V gene's germline CDR1 is DFQATT and CDR2 SNEGSKA (reference sequence). The CDR3 totals 12 residues. Trimming left V 3 bases short and J 8 bases short, with 11 bases between. The CDR3 nucleotides are TGCAGTGCTAGCAGGAGGGGGCATGAGCAGTTCTTC. Protein product: CSASRRGHEQFF.